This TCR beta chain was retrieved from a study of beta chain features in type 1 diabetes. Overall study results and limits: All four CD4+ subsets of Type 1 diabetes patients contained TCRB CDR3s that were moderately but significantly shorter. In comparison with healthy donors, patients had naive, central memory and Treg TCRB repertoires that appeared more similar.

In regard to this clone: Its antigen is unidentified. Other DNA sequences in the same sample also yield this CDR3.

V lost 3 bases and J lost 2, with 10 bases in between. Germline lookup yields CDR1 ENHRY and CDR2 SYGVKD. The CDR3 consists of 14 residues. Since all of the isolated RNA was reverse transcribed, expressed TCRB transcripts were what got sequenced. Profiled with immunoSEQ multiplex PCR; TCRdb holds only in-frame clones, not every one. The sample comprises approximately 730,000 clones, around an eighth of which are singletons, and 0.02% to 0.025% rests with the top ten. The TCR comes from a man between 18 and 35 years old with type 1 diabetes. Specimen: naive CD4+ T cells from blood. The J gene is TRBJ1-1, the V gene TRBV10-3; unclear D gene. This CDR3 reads CAISESRENTEAFF. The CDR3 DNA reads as TGTGCCATCAGTGAAAGTCGGGAAAACACTGAAGCTTTCTTT.